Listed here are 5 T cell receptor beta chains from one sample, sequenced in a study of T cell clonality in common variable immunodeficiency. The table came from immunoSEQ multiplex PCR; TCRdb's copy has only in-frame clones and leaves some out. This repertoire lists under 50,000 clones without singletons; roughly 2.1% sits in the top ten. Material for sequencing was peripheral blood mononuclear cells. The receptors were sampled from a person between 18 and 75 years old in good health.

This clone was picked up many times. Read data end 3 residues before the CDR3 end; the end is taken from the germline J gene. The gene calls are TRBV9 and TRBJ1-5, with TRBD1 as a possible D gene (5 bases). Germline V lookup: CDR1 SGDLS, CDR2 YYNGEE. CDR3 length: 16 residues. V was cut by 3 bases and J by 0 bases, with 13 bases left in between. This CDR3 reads CASSAGGANSNQPQHF. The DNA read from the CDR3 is TGTGCCAGCAGCGCGGGGGGAGCAAATAGCAATCAGCCC.

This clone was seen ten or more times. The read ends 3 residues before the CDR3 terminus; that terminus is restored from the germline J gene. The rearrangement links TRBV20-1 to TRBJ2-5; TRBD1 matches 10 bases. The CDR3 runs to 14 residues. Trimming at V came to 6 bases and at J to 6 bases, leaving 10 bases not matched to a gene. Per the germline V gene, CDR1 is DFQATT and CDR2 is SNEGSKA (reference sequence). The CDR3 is CSALTGGDRKTQYF. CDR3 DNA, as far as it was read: TGCAGTGCACTGACAGGGGGCGACAGAAAGACC.

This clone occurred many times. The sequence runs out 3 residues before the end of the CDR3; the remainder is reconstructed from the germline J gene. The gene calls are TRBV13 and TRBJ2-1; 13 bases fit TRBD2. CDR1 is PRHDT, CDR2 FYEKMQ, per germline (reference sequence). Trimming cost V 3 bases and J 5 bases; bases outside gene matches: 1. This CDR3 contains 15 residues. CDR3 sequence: CASSFGLAGDNEQFF. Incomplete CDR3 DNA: TGTGCCAGCAGCTTCGGACTAGCGGGGGACAATGAG.

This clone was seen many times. This chain's CDR3 is CASSQLTTGELFF. CDR3 bases read: TGTGCCAGCAGCCAACTAACGACCGGGGAG. The genes are TRBV11-3 and TRBJ2-2; no reliable D call. The read gets to within 3 residues of the CDR3 end, and the germline J gene fills in the rest. From germline, CDR1 is SGHNT and CDR2 YENEEA. This CDR3 region has 13 residues. Trimming left V 5 bases short and J 5 bases short, with 9 bases between. Looking up the rest from reference TRBV11-3 and TRBJ2-2 gives the full variable domain: EAGVVQSPRYKIIEKKQPVAFWCNPISGHNTLYWYLQNLGQGPELLIRYENEEAVDDSQLPKDRFSAERLKGVDSTLKIQPAELGDSAVYLCASSQLTTGELFFGEGSRLTVL.

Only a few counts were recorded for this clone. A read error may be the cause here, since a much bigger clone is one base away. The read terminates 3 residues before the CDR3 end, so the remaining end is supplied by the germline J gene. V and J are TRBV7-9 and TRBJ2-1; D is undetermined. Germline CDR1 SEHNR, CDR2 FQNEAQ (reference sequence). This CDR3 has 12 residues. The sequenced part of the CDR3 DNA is TGTTCCAGCAGCCAATCCTACAATGAG. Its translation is CSSSQSYNE. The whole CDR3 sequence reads CSSSQSYNEQFF.